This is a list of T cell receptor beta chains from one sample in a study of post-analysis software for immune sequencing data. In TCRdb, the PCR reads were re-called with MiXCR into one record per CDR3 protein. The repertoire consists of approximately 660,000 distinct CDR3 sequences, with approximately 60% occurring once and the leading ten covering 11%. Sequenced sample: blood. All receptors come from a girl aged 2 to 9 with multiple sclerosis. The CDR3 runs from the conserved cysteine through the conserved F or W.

CDR3: CAISTGQDIYGYTF
J: TRBJ1-2
V: TRBV10-3

CDR3: CSAPWGAGVGNEQFF
J: TRBJ2-1
V: TRBV20-1

CDR3: CASSLARAGRYNEQFF
J: TRBJ2-1
V: TRBV5-5

CDR3: CASSYGGNYNEQFF
J: TRBJ2-1
V: TRBV6-2/TRBV6-3

CDR3: CASSSLADSYNEQFF
J: TRBJ2-1
V: TRBV5-1

CDR3: CASKASMAANEQFF
J: TRBJ2-1
V: TRBV5-1

CDR3: CSVSDWPEQYF
J: TRBJ2-7
V: TRBV29-1

CDR3: CASSDPPSYSNQPQHF
J: TRBJ1-5
V: TRBV2

CDR3: CASSTRLLRQGATNVLTF
J: TRBJ2-6
V: TRBV3-1

CDR3: CSARGQVGFYEQYF
J: TRBJ2-7
V: TRBV20-1

CDR3: CASSPGDGGDTQYF
J: TRBJ2-3
V: TRBV7-7

CDR3: CASSYSPGSGGANVLTF
J: TRBJ2-6
V: TRBV6-6

CDR3: CASSRGLAGGFEQYF
J: NA
V: TRBV6-5

CDR3: CASSYRLPGTSGSPDTQYF
J: TRBJ2-3
V: TRBV6-5

CDR3: CASSLDPGPQYF
J: TRBJ2-4
V: TRBV7-9

CDR3: CASSRGTDYGYTF
J: TRBJ1-2
V: TRBV5-1

CDR3: CASSPDDSGYEQYF
J: TRBJ2-7
V: TRBV5-1

CDR3: CASSLNREETQYF
J: TRBJ2-5
V: TRBV7-7

CDR3: CASSYSTTYEQYF
J: TRBJ2-7
V: TRBV6-5

CDR3: CASSMRTSGQTQYF
J: TRBJ2-5
V: TRBV12-3/TRBV12-4

CDR3: CASSYLVTGGGSTDTQYF
J: TRBJ2-3
V: TRBV7-9

CDR3: CASSDGGSYNEQFF
J: TRBJ2-1
V: TRBV6-4

CDR3: CASSMGLAQIITDTQYF
J: TRBJ2-3
V: TRBV5-1

CDR3: CASSLGGRVSTDTQYF
J: TRBJ2-3
V: TRBV5-6

CDR3: CASSFGGANTEAFF
J: TRBJ1-1
V: TRBV27

CDR3: CRAETGNYGYTF
J: TRBJ1-2
V: TRBV20-1

CDR3: CASRSNRGSYEQYF
J: TRBJ2-7
V: TRBV12-3/TRBV12-4

CDR3: CASSRDRGSYQPQHF
J: TRBJ1-5
V: TRBV6-2/TRBV6-3

CDR3: CASSLDGANYGYTF
J: TRBJ1-2
V: TRBV7-2

CDR3: CASSPSADSLDEQFF
J: TRBJ2-1
V: TRBV18

CDR3: CASSIRDGGGYGYTF
J: TRBJ1-2
V: TRBV19

CDR3: CASSLGQYTYEQYF
J: TRBJ2-7
V: TRBV7-9

CDR3: CAITAGPGQGSTEAFF
J: TRBJ1-1
V: TRBV10-3

CDR3: CATSRGQGTRAVEQFF
J: TRBJ2-1
V: TRBV15

CDR3: CVSSLLDSALMYNGQFF
J: TRBJ2-1
V: TRBV7-6

CDR3: CASTLRAEKDTQYF
J: TRBJ2-3
V: TRBV5-1

CDR3: CASSQDLLAGDNEQYF
J: TRBJ2-7
V: TRBV3-1

CDR3: CASSTGSGGRPETQYF
J: TRBJ2-5
V: TRBV19

CDR3: CASSFSTNEQFF
J: TRBJ2-1
V: TRBV7-9

CDR3: CASSRRAGTGAYNEQFF
J: TRBJ2-1
V: TRBV5-5

CDR3: CASRTGGPSRDQYF
J: TRBJ2-5
V: TRBV6-5

CDR3: CASSVGLSSTDAQYF
J: TRBJ2-3
V: TRBV7-2

CDR3: CSGRAAYNEQFF
J: TRBJ2-1
V: TRBV29-1

CDR3: CASSFVPDTQYF
J: TRBJ2-3
V: TRBV12-3/TRBV12-4

CDR3: CASSLSTGFIQYF
J: TRBJ2-4
V: TRBV7-3

CDR3: CASSLDGTGYDYDYTF
J: TRBJ1-2
V: TRBV7-9

CDR3: CSAQQGIGYGYTF
J: TRBJ1-2
V: TRBV20-1

CDR3: CASSLTGHNEQFF
J: TRBJ2-1
V: TRBV2

CDR3: CASSFVKQKTNYGYTF
J: TRBJ1-2
V: TRBV12-3/TRBV12-4

CDR3: CASSVAPWFSSYNEQFF
J: TRBJ2-1
V: TRBV9

CDR3: CASTRGLASYNEQFF
J: TRBJ2-1
V: TRBV7-8